Detailed here is one TCR beta chain. This sample is drawn from a study of control samples from healthy donors and cancer patients. CDR1 is SEHNR, CDR2 FQNEAQ, per germline (reference sequence). The ends were cut back, 6 bases at V and 0 bases at J, with 15 bases in the middle. The CDR3 spans 16 residues. Profiled with immunoSEQ multiplex PCR; TCRdb holds only in-frame clones, not every one. There are approximately 76,000 clones in the sample; roughly 84% occur only once, and under 14% lies in the top ten. Sequencing used PBMCs. This clonotype was sampled from a man in his fifties or sixties with head and neck cancer. The rearrangement links TRBV7-9 to TRBJ2-1; maybe TRBD2 (6 bases). The CDR3 loop is CASRPGMGGSYNEQFF. In DNA form, the CDR3 reads TGTGCCAGCAGGCCGGGGATGGGGGGCTCCTACAATGAGCAGTTCTTC.